A single sample gave rise to the 9 T cell receptor beta chains below, sequenced in a study of CD4+ T cells in melanoma. Clones were sequenced by immunoSEQ multiplex PCR, and TCRdb holds only the in-frame ones, with some missing. In the table there are fewer than 150,000 clones, 80% to 95% of which are singletons. Every receptor here comes from a human donor with melanoma.

This sequence joins TRBV2 and TRBJ2-5, with D tentatively TRBD2 (6 bases). Trimming removed 4 bases at V and 5 bases at J, with 11 bases between. Germline-derived CDR1 and CDR2 are SNHLY and FYNNEI. This CDR3 region has 13 residues. CDR3 amino acids: CASSVRGFETQYF. CDR3 sequence (DNA): TGTGCCAGCAGTGTTCGGGGGTTTGAGACCCAGTACTTC.

The chain links TRBV11-2 to TRBJ1-6; 9 bases map to TRBD1. J was trimmed by 5 bases and V by 5 bases; bases with no gene match: 7. Germline V CDR1 and CDR2: SGHAT, FQNNGV. The length of the CDR3 is 16 residues. The CDR3 region is CASSLDRGRNNSPLHF. CDR3 coding DNA: TGTGCCAGCAGCCTGGACAGGGGTAGAAATAATTCACCCCTCCACTTT.

The chain couples TRBV5-6 to TRBJ2-3, with 7 bases that match TRBD1. The trim removed 4 bases at V and 7 bases at J, leaving 6 bases unmatched. The CDR3 spans 13 residues. The germline gives CDR1 SGHDT, CDR2 YYEEEE. The CDR3 region is CASSLTGVNTQYF. CDR3 nucleotide sequence: TGTGCCAGCAGCCTCACAGGGGTCAATACGCAGTATTTT. Looking up the rest from reference TRBV5-6 and TRBJ2-3 gives the full variable domain: DAGVTQSPTHLIKTRGQQVTLRCSPKSGHDTVSWYQQALGQGPQFIFQYYEEEERQRGNFPDRFSGHQFPNYSSELNVNALLLGDSALYLCASSLTGVNTQYFGPGTRLTVL.

V usage is TRBV5-1 and J usage is TRBJ2-2, with 9 bases lining up with TRBD2. This CDR3 is built from 17 residues. Germline lookup yields CDR1 SGHRS and CDR2 YFSETQ. V lost 6 bases and J lost 1; bases outside the gene matches: 10. This chain's CDR3 is CASTLRPSGENTGELFF. Written as DNA, the CDR3 is TGCGCCAGCACTTTGAGGCCTAGCGGGGAGAACACCGGGGAGCTGTTTTTT. Using reference TRBV5-1 and TRBJ2-2 for the parts outside the CDR3, the full variable domain is KAGVTQTPRYLIKTRGQQVTLSCSPISGHRSVSWYQQTPGQGLQFLFEYFSETQRNKGNFPGRFSGRQFSNSRSEMNVSTLELGDSALYLCASTLRPSGENTGELFFGEGSRLTVL.

The chain uses TRBV6-8 and TRBJ2-6; tentatively, D is TRBD1 (6 bases). The CDR3 sequence is 18 residues long. CDR1 is MNHGY, CDR2 SAAAGT, per germline. The V end was cut by 4 bases, the J end by 0 bases, with 16 bases between. The CDR3 coding sequence is TGTGCCAGCAGTTCTCGGACAGCCTCAGGCTCTGGGGCCAACGTCCTGACTTTC. It specifies CASSSRTASGSGANVLTF.

V usage is TRBV7-3 and J usage is TRBJ1-2; possible D gene TRBD1, 5 bases. Germline loops: CDR1 SGHTA, CDR2 FQGTGA. The CDR3 totals 13 residues. Trimming shortened V by 5 bases and J by 8 bases, and 15 bases separated the two germline ends. The CDR3 region is CASSLTSGWGYTF. The CDR3 nucleotides read TGTGCCAGCAGCCTTACTTCAGGGTGGGGCTACACCTTC.

The chain couples TRBV29-1 to TRBJ1-2; D remains ambiguous. V dropped 0 bases and J dropped 2 bases, with 7 bases sitting between them. This CDR3 spans 13 amino acids. Per germline, CDR1 SQVTM and CDR2 ANQGSEA. For the CDR3, the DNA is TGCAGCGTTGAAGAGGCCCAGAACTATGGCTACACCTTC. Translation: CSVEEAQNYGYTF. Variable domain in full (rest from reference TRBV29-1 and TRBJ1-2): SAVISQKPSRDICQRGTSLTIQCQVDSQVTMMFWYRQQPGQSLTLIATANQGSEATYESGFVIDKFPISRPNLTFSTLTVSNMSPEDSSIYLCSVEEAQNYGYTFGSGTRLTVV.

The table lists this clone with a count of one. The V gene is TRBV18, the J gene TRBJ1-4; D possibly corresponds to TRBD1 (5 bases). Germline CDR1 KGHSH, CDR2 LQKENI. The CDR3 contains 14 residues. Trimming shortened V by 6 bases and J by 2 bases, and 10 bases separated the two germline ends. CDR3 in DNA: TGTGCCAGCTCGCCGGGACGTACTAATGAAAAACTGTTTTTT. It specifies CASSPGRTNEKLFF.

This clone was observed once. The V and J genes are TRBV19 and TRBJ2-3, with D perhaps matching TRBD1 or TRBD2 (5 bases each). This CDR3 spans 13 amino acids. Germline assignment: CDR1 LNHDA and CDR2 SQIVND (reference sequence). V was pared by 5 bases and J by 9 bases, with 15 bases between. As DNA, the CDR3 is TGTGCCAGTAGTCTTCCCCCGGGGCGCACGCAGTATTTT. This gives the protein CASSLPPGRTQYF.